What follows are 28 T cell receptor beta chains derived from one specimen sequenced in a study of blood T cell repertoires in COVID-19. Repertoires were generated with immunoSEQ multiplex PCR, while TCRdb's copy carries only in-frame clones and drops some. The repertoire holds almost 300,000 clones, with around nine tenths as singletons. Input material: peripheral blood. The source of these receptors is a man between 65 and 85 years old with acute or convalescent COVID-19.

The sample holds one count of this clone. The chain has TRBV5-6 and TRBJ2-5, with 7 nucleotides matching TRBD1. V was pared by 4 bases and J by 2 bases, with 2 bases of the junction left unmatched. CDR3 length: 13 amino acids. Germline-derived CDR1 and CDR2 are SGHDT and YYEEEE. CDR3 residues: CASSRDRQETQYF. The CDR3 region has the DNA TGTGCCAGCAGCCGGGACAGACAAGAGACCCAGTACTTC.

This clone appeared once. The chain links TRBV5-1 to TRBJ1-3; D is uncertain. Germline assignment: CDR1 SGHRS and CDR2 YFSETQ. The CDR3 has 16 amino acids. Deletions cut 0 bases from V and 1 base from J, with 11 bases between. The CDR3 DNA sequence: TGCGCCAGCAGCTTGGGAGCGGGGATTTCTGGAAACACCATATATTTT. Amino acid sequence: CASSLGAGISGNTIYF. The whole variable domain, remainder taken from reference TRBV5-1 and TRBJ1-3, is KAGVTQTPRYLIKTRGQQVTLSCSPISGHRSVSWYQQTPGQGLQFLFEYFSETQRNKGNFPGRFSGRQFSNSRSEMNVSTLELGDSALYLCASSLGAGISGNTIYFGEGSWLTVV.

V is TRBV5-1 and J is TRBJ2-7; 8 bases agree with TRBD1. Germline CDR1 reads SGHRS; CDR2 reads YFSETQ. This CDR3 has 14 residues. The V gene end was trimmed by 0 bases and the J gene end by 5 bases; junction bases not matched to a gene: 4. The CDR3 here is CASSLGTGPNEQYF. The CDR3 coding sequence is TGCGCCAGCAGCTTGGGGACAGGGCCGAACGAGCAGTACTTC.

This clone was detected only once. The rearrangement links TRBV29-1 to TRBJ2-7; TRBD1 agrees at 11 bases. Losses at the gene ends were 7 bases for V and 5 bases for J; bases not matched to a gene: 4. The CDR3 sequence is 12 residues long. Germline CDR1 reads SQVTM; CDR2 reads ANQGSEA. The CDR3 region has the DNA TGCAGCGGGGGACAGGGGGACAACGAGCAGTACTTC. This gives the protein CSGGQGDNEQYF.

The rearrangement joins TRBV9 to TRBJ2-1; 9 bases map to TRBD1. The CDR3 is 15 amino acids. V trimming: 4 bases; J trimming: 6 bases; junction bases outside the gene matches: 8. Germline V lookup: CDR1 SGDLS, CDR2 YYNGEE. As DNA, the CDR3 is TGTGCCAGCAGCCTAAGACAGGGGGGACCCAATGAGCAGTTCTTC. It is translated as CASSLRQGGPNEQFF.

The V gene is TRBV7-9, the J gene TRBJ1-4, with 9 bases that match TRBD1. Germline V gene lookup returns CDR1 SEHNR and CDR2 FQNEAQ (reference sequence). The ends lost 5 bases at V and 8 bases at J; junction bases unmatched: 6. There are 14 residues in the CDR3. The chain's CDR3 is CASSLWDREEKLFF. The CDR3 bases are TGTGCCAGCAGCCTCTGGGACAGGGAGGAAAAACTGTTTTTT.

This CDR3 reads CASSELGGTEAFF. The CDR3 DNA follows: TGTGCCAGCAGCGAACTGGGGGGCACTGAAGCTTTCTTT. This rearrangement joins TRBV7-9 to TRBJ1-1; tentatively, D is TRBD1 (5 bases). The V gene's germline CDR1 is SEHNR and CDR2 FQNEAQ (reference sequence). The ends were cut back, 5 bases at V and 4 bases at J, with 11 bases in the middle. CDR3 size: 13 residues. The whole variable domain, remainder taken from reference TRBV7-9 and TRBJ1-1, is DTGVSQNPRHKITKRGQNVTFRCDPISEHNRLYWYRQTLGQGPEFLTYFQNEAQLEKSRLLSDRFSAERPKGSFSTLEIQRTEQGDSAMYLCASSELGGTEAFFGQGTRLTVV.

This chain joins TRBV30 and TRBJ1-6; 8 bases align to TRBD1. This CDR3 has 13 residues. J was trimmed by 9 bases and V by 4 bases; bases with no gene match: 5. Per germline, CDR1 GTSNPN and CDR2 SVGIG (reference sequence). The CDR3 DNA follows: TGTGCCTGGAACAGGGGGGCCGGTTCACCCCTCCACTTT. Translating gives CAWNRGAGSPLHF.

The gene calls are TRBV3-1 (or the pseudogene TRBV3-2) and TRBJ2-2; TRBD2 aligns across 10 bases. Germline V gene data show CDR1 as LGHDT and CDR2 as YNNKEL (reference sequence). The CDR3 has 17 residues. V dropped 4 bases and J dropped 8; count of bases not matched to a gene: 13. The CDR3 DNA follows: TGTGCCAGCAGCCGACGAGGGACAGCGGGGGGGCAAGGGGAGCTGTTTTTT. Amino acid sequence: CASSRRGTAGGQGELFF.

V is TRBV27 and J is TRBJ2-5, with D maybe TRBD1 (5 bases). The CDR3 is made up of 13 amino acids. CDR1 and CDR2 from the germline V gene are MNHEY and SMNVEV (reference sequence). V gave up 3 bases and J gave up 5 bases, with 10 bases separating them. CDR3 region: CASSLDTEETQYF. In nucleotides, the CDR3 is TGTGCCAGCAGTTTGGACACAGAGGAGACCCAGTACTTC.

This chain joins TRBV13 and TRBJ1-2; TRBD1 is a possible D gene (5 bases). Germline CDR1 is PRHDT and CDR2 is FYEKMQ (reference sequence). Trimming removed 1 base at V and 8 bases at J, with 11 bases between. The length of the CDR3 is 13 residues. CDR3 in amino acids: CASSLVEGRGYTF. The CDR3 region has the DNA TGTGCCAGCAGCTTAGTGGAGGGGAGAGGCTACACCTTC.

The chain employs TRBV7-2 and TRBJ1-1; a weak D match, TRBD1 (5 bases). V lost 1 base to trimming and J lost 7 bases, with 22 bases between them. Germline V gives CDR1 SGHTA, CDR2 FQGNSA. This CDR3 has 17 amino acids. The CDR3 nucleotides read TGTGCCAGCAGCTTAGTTCCAGGGCCCCTCCCCACGGGTGAAGCTTTCTTT. This sequence encodes CASSLVPGPLPTGEAFF.

The chain has TRBV13 and TRBJ1-2, with D unclear. The germline CDR1 and CDR2 sequences are PRHDT and FYEKMQ (reference sequence). The germline V and J ends were trimmed by 3 bases and 6 bases, with 11 bases remaining between them. This CDR3 spans 13 amino acids. The CDR3: CASSLYGFNGYTF. The CDR3 DNA reads as TGTGCCAGCAGCTTGTACGGTTTTAATGGCTACACCTTC.

This clone was detected a few times. This chain uses TRBV7-2 with TRBJ2-5; D not certain. Germline-derived CDR1 and CDR2 are SGHTA and FQGNSA. Trimming left V 3 bases short and J 4 bases short, with 6 bases between. The CDR3 has 12 residues. CDR3 loop: CASSFYRETQYF. DNA for the CDR3: TGTGCCAGCAGCTTCTATCGAGAGACCCAGTACTTC. Filled out from reference TRBV7-2 and TRBJ2-5, the complete variable domain reads GAGVSQSPSNKVTEKGKDVELRCDPISGHTALYWYRQSLGQGLEFLIYFQGNSAPDKSGLPSDRFSAERTGGSVSTLTIQRTQQEDSAVYLCASSFYRETQYFGPGTRLLVL.

The chain uses TRBV27 and TRBJ1-2, with 7 positions matching TRBD1. The CDR3 extends over 14 amino acids. CDR1 MNHEY and CDR2 SMNVEV come from the germline V gene (reference sequence). V was clipped by 2 bases and J by 4 bases; unmatched bases: 4. The CDR3 loop reads CASSLGGQPYGYTF. The CDR3 DNA reads TGTGCCAGCAGTTTAGGGGGACAGCCCTATGGCTACACCTTC.

The CDR3 nucleotides are TGTGCCAGCAAGACCGGGACAGGGGTTCGCGGCGAGCAGTACTTC. It specifies CASKTGTGVRGEQYF. The V call is TRBV3-1 (or the pseudogene TRBV3-2), the J call TRBJ2-7, with 10 nucleotides matching TRBD1. The CDR3 length is 15 residues. Germline V gene data show CDR1 as LGHDT and CDR2 as YNNKEL (reference sequence). Trimming cost V 7 bases and J 6 bases; bases outside gene matches: 12.

The chain carries TRBV19 and TRBJ2-3, with 11 nucleotides matching TRBD2. With V trimmed by 7 bases and J by 1 base, 1 base remained unmatched. Germline V CDR1 and CDR2: LNHDA, SQIVND (reference sequence). CDR3 length: 14 amino acids. CDR3 protein: CASISGRGTDTQYF. CDR3 nucleotide sequence: TGTGCCAGTATTAGCGGGAGGGGCACAGATACGCAGTATTTT.

The CDR3 DNA is TGTGCCAGCAGTGTCCCTGCAGGGGCAGGAGGAAACACCATATATTTT. As protein: CASSVPAGAGGNTIYF. This chain uses TRBV28 with TRBJ1-3; D perhaps matches TRBD1 (6 bases). This CDR3 is 16 amino acids long. The V end was cut by 5 bases, the J end by 4 bases, with 18 bases between. From germline, CDR1 is MDHEN and CDR2 SYDVKM.

The gene calls are TRBV18 and TRBJ1-1; 9 positions agree with TRBD1. There are 16 residues in the CDR3. Trimming took 4 bases from V and 4 from J; bases not matched to a gene: 10. The germline gives CDR1 KGHSH, CDR2 LQKENI. The CDR3 DNA reads TGTGCCAGCTCACTGGGGACAGGGCTTTCTCGCACTGAAGCTTTCTTT. Amino acid sequence: CASSLGTGLSRTEAFF.

The chain is built from TRBV28 and TRBJ2-1, with TRBD1 matching 7 bases. CDR3 length: 16 residues. The ends lost 6 bases at V and 4 bases at J; junction bases unmatched: 12. The germline gives CDR1 MDHEN, CDR2 SYDVKM. This CDR3 reads CASRGPGQRAYNEQFF. The CDR3 DNA is TGTGCCAGCAGGGGGCCGGGACAGCGAGCATACAATGAGCAGTTCTTC.

The J gene is TRBJ2-1, the V gene TRBV4-3, with TRBD2 identical over 7 bases. Germline loops: CDR1 LGHNA, CDR2 YSLEER. Trimming at V came to 1 base and at J to 5 bases, leaving 8 bases not matched to a gene. The CDR3 is made up of 16 amino acids. This CDR3 reads CASSQGTASGDNEQFF. For the CDR3, the DNA is TGCGCCAGCAGCCAAGGTACGGCTAGCGGAGACAATGAGCAGTTCTTC.

The chain uses TRBV3-1 (or the pseudogene TRBV3-2) and TRBJ2-2; possible D gene TRBD1, 5 bases. The V end was cut by 4 bases, the J end by 4 bases, with 19 bases between. The CDR3 is 17 amino acids. Germline V gives CDR1 LGHDT, CDR2 YNNKEL (reference sequence). The CDR3 reads CASSPWGTIQGTGELFF. For the CDR3, the DNA is TGTGCCAGCAGCCCTTGGGGAACGATCCAGGGCACCGGGGAGCTGTTTTTT.

This rearrangement joins TRBV5-1 to TRBJ1-2, with 8 bases identical to TRBD1. The CDR3 has 15 residues. The V gene's germline CDR1 is SGHRS and CDR2 YFSETQ. With 0 bases clipped from V and 7 bases from J, the junction kept 8 bases outside the gene matches. As DNA, the CDR3 is TGCGCCAGCAGCTTGGGCCCCGGACAGGGTGGTGGCTACACCTTC. Amino acids: CASSLGPGQGGGYTF.

This clone was seen once. This chain uses TRBV5-4 with TRBJ2-3, with TRBD2 matching over 11 bases. This CDR3 contains 14 residues. V lost 4 bases, J lost 4 bases, and 2 bases stayed unmatched. CDR1 SGHNT and CDR2 YYREEE come from the germline V gene (reference sequence). CDR3 nucleotides: TGTGCCAGCAGCAATAGCGGGAGGGCAGATACGCAGTATTTT. Its protein product is CASSNSGRADTQYF.

The rearrangement uses TRBV9 and TRBJ2-1; no clear D. Germline V CDR1 and CDR2: SGDLS, YYNGEE. CDR3 length: 15 residues. Trimming left V 0 bases short and J 4 bases short, with 11 bases between. CDR3 coding DNA: TGTGCCAGCAGCGTAGGGAGTGGCCTGTACAATGAGCAGTTCTTC. As protein: CASSVGSGLYNEQFF.

The rearrangement uses TRBV9 and TRBJ2-2; 9 bases match TRBD1. The V gene's germline CDR1 is SGDLS and CDR2 YYNGEE. The CDR3 contains 17 residues. Trimming at V came to 4 bases and at J to 6 bases, leaving 13 bases not matched to a gene. Here the CDR3 reads CASSLDGGTGIPGELFF. In nucleotides, the CDR3 is TGTGCCAGCAGCCTCGATGGGGGGACAGGGATTCCCGGGGAGCTGTTTTTT.

The chain carries TRBV6-5 and TRBJ1-5; 8 bases are a match to TRBD1. This CDR3 comprises 13 residues. Per the germline V gene, CDR1 is MNHEY and CDR2 is SVGAGI. V lost 7 bases and J lost 7; bases outside the gene matches: 6. CDR3 sequence reads: CASMGQVNQPQHF. The CDR3 nucleotides read TGTGCCAGCATGGGACAGGTAAACCAGCCCCAGCATTTT.

This chain uses TRBV7-2 with TRBJ2-7, with a possible D match to TRBD1 (6 bases). The CDR3 totals 16 residues. Per germline, CDR1 SGHTA and CDR2 FQGNSA. V lost 5 bases to trimming and J lost 4 bases, with 21 bases between them. CDR3 in DNA: TGTGCCAGCAGCAGGAAGCCGGACAGCATATGGTACGAGCAGTACTTC. It translates to CASSRKPDSIWYEQYF.